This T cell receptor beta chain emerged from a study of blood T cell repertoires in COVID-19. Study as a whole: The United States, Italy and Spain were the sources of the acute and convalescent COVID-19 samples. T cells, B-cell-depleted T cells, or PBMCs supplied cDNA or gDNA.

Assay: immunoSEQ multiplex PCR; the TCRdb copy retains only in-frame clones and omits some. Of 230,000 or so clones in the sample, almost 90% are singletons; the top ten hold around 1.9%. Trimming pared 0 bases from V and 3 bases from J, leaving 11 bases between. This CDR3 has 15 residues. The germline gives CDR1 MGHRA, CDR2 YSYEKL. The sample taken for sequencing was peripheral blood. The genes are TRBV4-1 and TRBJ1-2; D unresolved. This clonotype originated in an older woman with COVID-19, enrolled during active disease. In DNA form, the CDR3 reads TGCGCCAGCAGCCAAGACCGGGGAAACTACTATGGCTACACCTTC. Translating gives CASSQDRGNYYGYTF.